This TCR beta chain stems from a study of OX40 agonist ivuxolimab in advanced cancers. With respect to this clone: What it binds is not known.

Findings and limits, study-wide: Clonal expansion in partial responders at 0.1-3.0 mg/kg ranked among the lowest.

Repertoires were generated with immunoSEQ multiplex PCR, while TCRdb's copy carries only in-frame clones and drops some. The table shows about 70,000 clones, with around 80% occurring only once. CDR1 SNHLY and CDR2 FYNNEI come from the germline V gene. The trim removed 1 base at V and 5 bases at J, leaving 4 bases unmatched. This CDR3 is built from 15 residues. The TCR comes from an adult with an advanced solid tumor such as melanoma, head and neck, liver or kidney cancer. The sample here was CD4+ or CD8+ T cells sorted from blood, taken in a trial of the OX40 agonist ivuxolimab. The genes are TRBV2 and TRBJ2-5, with TRBD2 matching over 10 bases. DNA for the CDR3: TGTGCCAGCAGTGAAGGGGGACTAGCGTCGGAGACCCAGTACTTC. Its protein is CASSEGGLASETQYF.